This T cell receptor beta chain was found in a study of cytomegalovirus exposure and HLA in healthy donors. A remark on this clone: Its specificity is unknown.

PCR was performed using 60 Vbeta and 13 Jbeta primers. Clones were read by immunoSEQ multiplex PCR, and TCRdb kept only the in-frame ones, dropping some. The data contain about 160,000 clones, around 78% of them singletons. Findings of the study overall: Most subjects' HLA-A and HLA-B alleles were reportedly predicted from TCR beta sequences. The majority of CMV-associated TCR beta chains were reported as apparently HLA-restricted in a later analysis.

The sequence was collected from a woman aged 40 to 49 in good health and CMV-seronegative. The sequenced sample consisted of PBMCs.

CDR3 nucleotide sequence: TGTGCCAGCAGCGCCCTAAACGTTTTCGGAGCGGGAGTACAAGAGACCCAGTACTTC. It translates to CASSALNVFGAGVQETQYF. The V gene is TRBV9, the J gene TRBJ2-5, with 8 bases lining up with TRBD2. This CDR3 region has 19 residues. The ends lost 3 bases at V and 2 bases at J; junction bases unmatched: 18. Germline CDR1 reads SGDLS; CDR2 reads YYNGEE.